The clone carrying this T cell receptor beta chain was recorded at least ten times. Its antigen is as yet unknown. Time point reported: patch test 3, about 24 weeks after DPC sensitization. Treatment of the sample: therapeutic diphenylcyclopropenone sensitization with weekly scalp DPC. Sequencing started from total RNA isolated from unfractionated whole blood. The entry originates in a study of human T cells and chemical hapten exposure. General study findings and limits: There were significantly more large CDR3 similarity clusters among expanded TCRs than among controls.

Germline CDR1 MDHEN, CDR2 SYDVKM. The V end was cut by 5 bases, the J end by 7 bases, with 6 bases between. This CDR3 comprises 11 residues. TCRdb reprocessed the RACE reads with MiXCR, giving one entry per CDR3 protein. The table has 80,000 to 100,000 distinct CDR3 sequences, 11% seen once; the top ten hold more than 3%. The receptor was derived from a woman aged 50 to 60 with alopecia areata. Some clones in this sample may be carry-over from other donors' samples. This sample comprised whole blood, obtained in connection with sensitization to the hapten diphenylcyclopropenone (DPC). The chain recombines TRBV28 with TRBJ2-4; possible D gene TRBD1, 6 bases. The CDR3 is CASSTGNIQYF. CDR3 sequence (DNA): TGTGCCAGCAGTACAGGGAACATTCAGTACTTC.